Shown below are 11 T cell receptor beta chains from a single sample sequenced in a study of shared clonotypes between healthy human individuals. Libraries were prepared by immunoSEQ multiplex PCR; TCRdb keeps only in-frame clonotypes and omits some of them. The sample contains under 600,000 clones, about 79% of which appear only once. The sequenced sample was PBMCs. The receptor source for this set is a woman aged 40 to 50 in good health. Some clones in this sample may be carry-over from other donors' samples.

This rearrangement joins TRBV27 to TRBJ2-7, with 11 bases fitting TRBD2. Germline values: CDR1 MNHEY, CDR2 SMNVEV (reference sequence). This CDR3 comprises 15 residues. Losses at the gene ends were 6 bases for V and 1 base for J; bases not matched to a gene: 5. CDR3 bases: TGTGCCAGCAGGCCGGGACTAGCGGTGTCCTACGAGCAGTACTTC. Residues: CASRPGLAVSYEQYF.

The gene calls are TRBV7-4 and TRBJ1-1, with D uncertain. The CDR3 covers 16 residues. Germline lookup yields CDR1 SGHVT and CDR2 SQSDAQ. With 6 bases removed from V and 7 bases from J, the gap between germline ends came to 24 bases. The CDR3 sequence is CASRIKGVGQRLEAFF. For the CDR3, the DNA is TGTGCCAGCAGGATAAAGGGTGTAGGCCAACGTCTTGAAGCTTTCTTT. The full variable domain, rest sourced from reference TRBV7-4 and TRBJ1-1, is GAGVSQSPRYKVAKRGRDVALRCDSISGHVTLYWYRQTLGQGSEVLTYSQSDAQRDKSGRPSGRFSAERPERSVSTLKIQRTEQGDSAVYLCASRIKGVGQRLEAFFGQGTRLTVV.

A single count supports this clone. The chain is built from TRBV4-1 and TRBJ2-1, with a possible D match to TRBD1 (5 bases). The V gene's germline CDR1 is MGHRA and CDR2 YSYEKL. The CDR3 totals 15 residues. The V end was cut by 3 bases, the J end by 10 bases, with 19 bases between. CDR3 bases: TGCGCCAGCAGCCAGCAGCTAGACAGAAACGGGGAGCAGTTCTTC. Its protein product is CASSQQLDRNGEQFF.

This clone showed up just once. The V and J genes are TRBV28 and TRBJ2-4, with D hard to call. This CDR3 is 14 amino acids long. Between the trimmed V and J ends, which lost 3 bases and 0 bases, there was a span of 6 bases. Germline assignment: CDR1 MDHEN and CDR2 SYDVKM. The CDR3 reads CASSFIPAKNIQYF. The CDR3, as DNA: TGTGCCAGCAGTTTTATTCCAGCCAAAAACATTCAGTACTTC.

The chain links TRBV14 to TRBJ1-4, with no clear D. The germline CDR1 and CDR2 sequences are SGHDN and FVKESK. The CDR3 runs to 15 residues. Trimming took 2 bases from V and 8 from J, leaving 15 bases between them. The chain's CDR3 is CASSQMGGFGEKLFF. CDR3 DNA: TGTGCCAGCAGCCAAATGGGAGGGTTCGGCGAAAAACTGTTTTTT.

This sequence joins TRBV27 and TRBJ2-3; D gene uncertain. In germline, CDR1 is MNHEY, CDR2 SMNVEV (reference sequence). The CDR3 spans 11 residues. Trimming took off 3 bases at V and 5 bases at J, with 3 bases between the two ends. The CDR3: CASSFRDTQYF. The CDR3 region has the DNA TGTGCCAGCAGTTTCAGAGATACGCAGTATTTT.

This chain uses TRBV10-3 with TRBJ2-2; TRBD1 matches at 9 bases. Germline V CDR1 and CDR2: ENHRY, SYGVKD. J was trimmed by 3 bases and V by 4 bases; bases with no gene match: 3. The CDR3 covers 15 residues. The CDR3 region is CAISGRTGDTGELFF. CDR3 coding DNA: TGTGCCATCAGTGGCAGGACAGGGGACACCGGGGAGCTGTTTTTT.

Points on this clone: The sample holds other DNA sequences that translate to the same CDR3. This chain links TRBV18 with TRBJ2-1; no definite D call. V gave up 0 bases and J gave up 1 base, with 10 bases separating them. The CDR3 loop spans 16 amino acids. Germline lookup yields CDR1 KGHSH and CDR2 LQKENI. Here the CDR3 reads CASSPPSGASYNEQFF. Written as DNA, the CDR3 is TGTGCCAGCTCACCACCTTCTGGAGCGTCCTACAATGAGCAGTTCTTC.

CDR3 in amino acids: CASSPQGQLYGYTF. The CDR3 nucleotides are TGTGCCAGCAGCCCACAGGGACAGCTCTATGGCTACACCTTC. The V and J genes are TRBV7-2 and TRBJ1-2; 7 bases fit TRBD1. Trimming took 5 bases from V and 4 from J; bases not matched to a gene: 7. Germline V CDR1 and CDR2: SGHTA, FQGNSA. This CDR3 comprises 14 residues.

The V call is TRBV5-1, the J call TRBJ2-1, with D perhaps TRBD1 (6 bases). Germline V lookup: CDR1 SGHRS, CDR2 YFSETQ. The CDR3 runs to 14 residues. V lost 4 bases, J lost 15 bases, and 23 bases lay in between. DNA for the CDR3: TGCGCCAGCAGCGTGGGCTACAGGGTTGGGGCGGGGTTCTTC. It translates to CASSVGYRVGAGFF.

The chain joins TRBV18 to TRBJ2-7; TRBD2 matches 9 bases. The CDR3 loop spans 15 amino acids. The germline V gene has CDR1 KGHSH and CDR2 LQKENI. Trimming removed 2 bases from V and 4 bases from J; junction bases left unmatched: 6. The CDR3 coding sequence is TGTGCCAGCTCACCAATAGCGGGAGCCTGGTACGAGCAGTACTTC. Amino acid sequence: CASSPIAGAWYEQYF.